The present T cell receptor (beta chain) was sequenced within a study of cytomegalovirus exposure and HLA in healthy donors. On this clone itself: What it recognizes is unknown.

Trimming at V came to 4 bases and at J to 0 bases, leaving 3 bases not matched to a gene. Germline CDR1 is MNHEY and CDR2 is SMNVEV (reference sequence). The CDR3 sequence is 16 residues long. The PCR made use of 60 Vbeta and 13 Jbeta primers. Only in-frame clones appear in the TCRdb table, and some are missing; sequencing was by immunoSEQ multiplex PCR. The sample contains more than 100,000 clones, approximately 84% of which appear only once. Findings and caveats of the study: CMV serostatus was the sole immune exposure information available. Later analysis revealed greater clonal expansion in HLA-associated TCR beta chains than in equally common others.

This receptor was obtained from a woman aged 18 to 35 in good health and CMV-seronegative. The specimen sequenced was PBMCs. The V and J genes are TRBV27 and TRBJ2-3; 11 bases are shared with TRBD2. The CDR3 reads CASSSRTSGSTDTQYF. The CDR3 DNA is TGTGCCAGCAGTTCCCGGACTAGCGGGAGCACAGATACGCAGTATTTT.